The 8 T cell receptor beta chains given below trace back to one sample, sequenced in a study of T cell repertoires in cytomegalovirus infection (dated by TCRdb to the late 2010s). Instrument used: Illumina HiSeq 1500. Through fastp at Q25 and MiXCR, TCRdb rebuilt clones from the public reads, retaining in-frame beta chains. Identical CDR3 proteins give one entry, which carries the most common genes and DNA. The sample yields approximately 320,000 distinct CDR3 sequences; 8% to 9.5% were counted once. The ten largest clones take up about 4.5% of the sample. The sequenced material came from PBMCs. Receptor source: a human donor in good health (CMV status not recorded). Some clones in this sample may be carry-over from other donors' samples.

This clonotype was detected a few times. This sequence joins TRBV7-9 and TRBJ2-7; D is possibly TRBD1 (6 bases). The germline V and J ends were trimmed by 4 bases and 0 bases, with 10 bases remaining between them. CDR3 length: 14 amino acids. Germline V gene lookup returns CDR1 SEHNR and CDR2 FQNEAQ (reference sequence). The CDR3 DNA reads as TGTGCCAGCAGCTCACAGGGAAACTCCTACGAGCAGTACTTC. Translation: CASSSQGNSYEQYF. Drawing the rest from reference TRBV7-9 and TRBJ2-7, the complete variable domain is DTGVSQNPRHKITKRGQNVTFRCDPISEHNRLYWYRQTLGQGPEFLTYFQNEAQLEKSRLLSDRFSAERPKGSFSTLEIQRTEQGDSAMYLCASSSQGNSYEQYFGPGTRLTVT.

This clonotype was detected only a few times. The rearrangement joins TRBV20-1 to TRBJ2-5, with a weak D call TRBD2 (7 bases). Trimming removed 7 bases from V and 4 bases from J, with 19 bases in between. The CDR3 is 14 residues long. Per germline, CDR1 DFQATT and CDR2 SNEGSKA (reference sequence). The CDR3 loop is CSVKGGAMRETQYF. CDR3 DNA: TGCAGTGTTAAGGGGGGGGCGATGAGAGAGACCCAGTACTTC.

A few counts support this clonotype. The V gene is TRBV6-2 or TRBV6-3, the J gene TRBJ2-2; D gene ambiguous. This CDR3 has 16 residues. Between the trimmed V and J ends, which lost 2 bases and 4 bases, there was a span of 14 bases. CDR1 and CDR2 from the germline V gene are MNHEY and SVGEGT. The DNA for the CDR3 is TGTGCCAGCAGTTACGCGGATTTGACGGCCACCGGGGAGCTGTTTTTT. It codes for CASSYADLTATGELFF.

This clonotype was recorded at least ten times. This rearrangement joins TRBV12-3 or TRBV12-4 to TRBJ1-2, with D unclear. Trimming removed 2 bases from V and 2 bases from J, with 6 bases in between. This CDR3 contains 13 residues. The CDR3 loop reads CASSLKANYGYTF. The CDR3 DNA is TGTGCCAGCAGTTTAAAGGCGAACTATGGCTACACCTTC.

This clonotype was picked up many times. The chain uses TRBV7-2 and TRBJ2-7; D not certain. There are 12 residues in the CDR3. The V and J ends lost 2 bases and 3 bases respectively, with 5 bases between them. The germline gives CDR1 SGHTA, CDR2 FQGNSA. The CDR3 coding sequence is TGTGCCAGCAGCTTATACGGCTACGAGCAGTACTTC. This translates into CASSLYGYEQYF.

Only a few counts were recorded for this clonotype. The chain is built from TRBV10-2 and TRBJ1-5, with D tentatively TRBD1 (5 bases). The CDR3 extends over 13 amino acids. The germline V and J ends were trimmed by 7 bases and 6 bases, with 13 bases remaining between them. Looked up from germline, CDR1 is WSHSY and CDR2 is SAAADI. The CDR3 is CASTGVSSQPQHF. CDR3 DNA: TGCGCCAGCACGGGGGTCTCGAGTCAGCCCCAGCATTTT.

This chain joins TRBV7-3 and TRBJ2-2; 9 bases fit TRBD1. The CDR3 runs to 15 residues. Trimming removed 5 bases from V and 3 bases from J; junction bases left unmatched: 4. The germline V gene encodes CDR1 SGHTA and CDR2 FQGTGA. The CDR3 bases are TGTGCCAGCAGCCCACGGGACAGGGACACCGGGGAGCTGTTTTTT. This codes for CASSPRDRDTGELFF.

This clonotype was found many times. The chain carries TRBV7-2 and TRBJ1-2; no clear D gene. Deletions cut 7 bases from V and 4 bases from J, with 16 bases between. The CDR3 consists of 14 residues. Germline loops: CDR1 SGHTA, CDR2 FQGNSA. The DNA for the CDR3 is TGTGCCAGCACCGCCGAGTTTTGGAGCTATGGCTACACCTTC. Protein: CASTAEFWSYGYTF. Full variable domain (rest looked up from reference TRBV7-2 and TRBJ1-2): GAGVSQSPSNKVTEKGKDVELRCDPISGHTALYWYRQSLGQGLEFLIYFQGNSAPDKSGLPSDRFSAERTGGSVSTLTIQRTQQEDSAVYLCASTAEFWSYGYTFGSGTRLTVV.